A single sample is the source of the 20 T cell receptor beta chains below, sequenced in a study of identical twins. TCRdb analysed the 5' RACE reads with MiXCR anew, one entry per CDR3 protein. The sample has roughly 240,000 distinct CDR3 sequences; roughly 7.5% are singletons. The sample was also reused in another study, on yellow fever vaccine responses in identical twins.

The sequenced sample was CD8+ T cells sorted from blood. Every receptor here comes from a young woman in good health.

The DNA for the CDR3 is TGTGCCAGCAGCGACCGGGGGAATGAAAAACTGTTTTTT. Protein: CASSDRGNEKLFF. The chain couples TRBV5-6 to TRBJ1-4, with a tentative D call TRBD1 (5 bases). Trimming pared 4 bases from V and 5 bases from J, leaving 9 bases between. CDR1 and CDR2 from the germline V gene are SGHDT and YYEEEE. The CDR3 is 13 amino acids.

The chain uses TRBV28 and TRBJ2-2; TRBD2 agrees at 12 bases. Germline trimming cut 1 base from V and 6 bases from J; bases unmatched to any gene: 12. The CDR3 consists of 19 residues. Germline V CDR1 and CDR2: MDHEN, SYDVKM. The CDR3 DNA sequence: TGTGCCAGCAGTTTATACCCGACTAGCGGGGGCGATGGGTCCGGGGAGCTGTTTTTT. This sequence encodes CASSLYPTSGGDGSGELFF.

This sequence joins TRBV28 and TRBJ1-4; D not certain. Germline V gene sequence: CDR1 MDHEN, CDR2 SYDVKM. The V and J ends lost 1 base and 6 bases respectively, with 12 bases between them. The CDR3 runs to 15 residues. CDR3 nucleotides: TGTGCCAGCAGTTTATCGGGGATTGGTTATGAAAAACTGTTTTTT. Encoded protein: CASSLSGIGYEKLFF. Combining the CDR3 with reference TRBV28 and TRBJ1-4 gives the whole variable domain DVKVTQSSRYLVKRTGEKVFLECVQDMDHENMFWYRQDPGLGLRLIYFSYDVKMKEKGDIPEGYSVSREKKERFSLILESASTNQTSMYLCASSLSGIGYEKLFFGSGTQLSVL.

This clonotype was counted only a few times. The rearrangement uses TRBV7-8 and TRBJ2-1, with TRBD2 identical over 7 bases. The CDR3 runs to 16 residues. Germline lookup yields CDR1 SGHVS and CDR2 FQNEAQ. The V segment lost 4 bases and the J segment 10 bases; nucleotides outside the gene matches: 16. The CDR3 loop reads CASSSRSSGGLEEQFF. DNA of the CDR3: TGTGCCAGCAGCTCCAGGTCTAGCGGAGGGTTGGAGGAGCAGTTCTTC. The complete variable domain, with remaining parts taken from reference TRBV7-8 and TRBJ2-1, reads GAGVSQSPRYKVAKRGQDVALRCDPISGHVSLFWYQQALGQGPEFLTYFQNEAQLDKSGLPSDRFFAERPEGSVSTLKIQRTQQEDSAVYLCASSSRSSGGLEEQFFGPGTRLTVL.

Ten or more counts support this clonotype. The gene calls are TRBV25-1 and TRBJ1-1; 7 positions agree with TRBD1. The trim removed 5 bases at V and 3 bases at J, leaving 3 bases unmatched. The CDR3 extends over 13 amino acids. The germline V gene has CDR1 MGHDK and CDR2 SYGVNS. The CDR3 sequence is CASSIQGDTEAFF. The CDR3 DNA reads TGTGCCAGCAGTATCCAGGGGGACACTGAAGCTTTCTTT.

In this sample, this clonotype turned up a few times. The rearrangement links TRBV9 to TRBJ2-3; the D is unclear. The CDR3 contains 14 residues. CDR1 and CDR2 from the germline V gene are SGDLS and YYNGEE. V lost 0 bases and J 8 bases, leaving 13 bases between the germline ends. This chain's CDR3 is CASSVADVGGTQYF. The CDR3 nucleotides read TGTGCCAGCAGCGTAGCTGACGTGGGTGGTACGCAGTATTTT.

This clonotype has only a few counts. The chain links TRBV29-1 to TRBJ2-1; D uncertain. The CDR3 is 13 residues long. The ends were cut back, 6 bases at V and 8 bases at J, with 17 bases in the middle. Per germline, CDR1 SQVTM and CDR2 ANQGSEA. CDR3 in amino acids: CSVSQPNTHEQFF. CDR3 in DNA: TGCAGCGTATCTCAACCCAACACCCATGAGCAGTTCTTC.

This clonotype has ten or more counts. The V and J genes are TRBV5-1 and TRBJ2-7, with D hard to call. Germline values: CDR1 SGHRS, CDR2 YFSETQ. V lost 7 bases and J 0 bases, leaving 20 bases between the germline ends. The CDR3 extends over 16 amino acids. For the CDR3, the DNA is TGCGCCAGCCGTCCGGCGGTCTCCTCCAGCTCCTACGAGCAGTACTTC. Amino acids: CASRPAVSSSSYEQYF. Drawing the rest from reference TRBV5-1 and TRBJ2-7, the complete variable domain is KAGVTQTPRYLIKTRGQQVTLSCSPISGHRSVSWYQQTPGQGLQFLFEYFSETQRNKGNFPGRFSGRQFSNSRSEMNVSTLELGDSALYLCASRPAVSSSSYEQYFGPGTRLTVT.

In this sample, this clonotype turned up once. The chain carries TRBV12-3 or TRBV12-4 and TRBJ2-1; tentatively, D is TRBD2 (5 bases). Trimming removed 1 base from V and 11 bases from J, with 15 bases in between. CDR3 length: 14 residues. As DNA, the CDR3 is TGTGCCAGCAGTTTAGTCCGCGGGTGTTTAAAGCAGTTCTTC. This sequence encodes CASSLVRGCLKQFF.

This clonotype has just a few counts. The gene calls are TRBV7-3 and TRBJ2-2, with 7 bases identical to TRBD2. Germline assignment: CDR1 SGHTA and CDR2 FQGTGA. The length of the CDR3 is 16 residues. The V gene end was trimmed by 3 bases and the J gene end by 0 bases; junction bases not matched to a gene: 4. The CDR3 protein is CASSFGGEANTGELFF. In DNA, the CDR3 is TGTGCCAGCAGCTTTGGGGGGGAAGCGAACACCGGGGAGCTGTTTTTT. The full variable domain, rest sourced from reference TRBV7-3 and TRBJ2-2, is GAGVSQTPSNKVTEKGKYVELRCDPISGHTALYWYRQSLGQGPEFLIYFQGTGAADDSGLPNDRFFAVRPEGSVSTLKIQRTERGDSAVYLCASSFGGEANTGELFFGEGSRLTVL.

The chain couples TRBV19 to TRBJ2-1; weak D call: TRBD1 (6 bases). The CDR3 totals 17 residues. The germline gives CDR1 LNHDA, CDR2 SQIVND (reference sequence). V was pared by 5 bases and J by 0 bases, with 17 bases between. Here the CDR3 DNA reads TGTGCCAGTAGTCGACCCGAGACAGGACGCTCCTACAATGAGCAGTTCTTC. Residues: CASSRPETGRSYNEQFF.

This clonotype appeared a few times. The chain uses TRBV6-1 and TRBJ2-2; perhaps TRBD1 as D (6 bases). Germline V gene lookup returns CDR1 MNHNS and CDR2 SASEGT. V lost 6 bases and J lost 2, with 13 bases in between. This CDR3 is 15 amino acids long. In nucleotides, the CDR3 is TGTGCCAGCAGCCTTAGGACAGAAAACACCGGGGAGCTGTTTTTT. This codes for CASSLRTENTGELFF.

V is TRBV19 and J is TRBJ2-7; D is perhaps TRBD1 (8 bases). The CDR3 runs to 21 residues. V lost 5 bases to trimming and J lost 2 bases, with 34 bases between them. CDR1 is LNHDA, CDR2 SQIVND, per germline (reference sequence). The chain's CDR3 is CASSVQGQESVAGADPYEQYV. Here the CDR3 DNA reads TGTGCCAGTAGTGTACAGGGACAGGAATCCGTTGCGGGGGCCGATCCCTACGAGCAGTACGTC.

This clonotype was detected ten times or more. V and J are TRBV7-9 and TRBJ1-1; D is ambiguous. CDR1 and CDR2 (germline): SEHNR, FQNEAQ (reference sequence). CDR3 length equals 16 residues. V gave up 1 base and J gave up 0 bases, with 12 bases separating them. In nucleotides, the CDR3 is TGTGCCAGCAGCTTAGTGACTGGAGTACTGAACACTGAAGCTTTCTTT. It is translated as CASSLVTGVLNTEAFF.

Only a few counts were recorded for this clonotype. Being one base from a much bigger clone, this may be a read error. The V and J genes are TRBV12-3 or TRBV12-4 and TRBJ2-1; D gene ambiguous. The CDR3 sequence is 13 residues long. Trimming cost V 2 bases and J 2 bases, with 4 bases left between them. The CDR3 DNA is TGTGCCAGCAGTTTACCCCCCTACAATGAGCAGTTCTTC. This codes for CASSLPPYNEQFF.

This clonotype was observed a handful of times. The rearrangement links TRBV6-1 to TRBJ2-1; TRBD2 matches 7 bases. CDR1 MNHNS and CDR2 SASEGT come from the germline V gene. Trimming at V came to 1 base and at J to 7 bases, leaving 7 bases not matched to a gene. The CDR3 consists of 15 residues. The CDR3 region is CASSEGVGGSNEQFF. DNA of the CDR3: TGTGCCAGCAGTGAAGGGGTCGGGGGGTCGAATGAGCAGTTCTTC.

This clonotype was seen many times. The chain is built from TRBV4-1 and TRBJ2-2; D possibly corresponds to TRBD1 (6 bases). This CDR3 region has 16 residues. The ends were cut back, 4 bases at V and 2 bases at J, with 14 bases in the middle. The germline V gene encodes CDR1 MGHRA and CDR2 YSYEKL. CDR3 DNA sequence: TGCGCCAGCAGCCCCCTCACGACAGGAAACACCGGGGAGCTGTTTTTT. It is translated as CASSPLTTGNTGELFF.

This clonotype was seen repeatedly, ten times or more. The chain recombines TRBV2 with TRBJ2-1; D perhaps matches TRBD1 (6 bases). Germline loops: CDR1 SNHLY, CDR2 FYNNEI. The CDR3 is 13 residues long. Trimming removed 3 bases at V and 6 bases at J, with 9 bases between. CDR3 nucleotides: TGTGCCAGCAGTGATTCCAGGGGCAATGAGCAGTTCTTC. It encodes CASSDSRGNEQFF.

Regarding this clonotype: One end of the junction is discordant with germline, which a read error may explain. The V call is TRBV5-4, the J call TRBJ2-4; 11 bases line up with TRBD1. Germline assignment: CDR1 SGHNT and CDR2 YYREEE (reference sequence). The CDR3 covers 12 residues. In DNA, the CDR3 is TGTGCCAGCAGCTTTCGGGGACAGGGGGTGCACTTC. This encodes CASSFRGQGVHF.

The gene calls are TRBV7-9 and TRBJ2-3; no reliable D call. The CDR3 spans 15 residues. CDR1 is SEHNR and CDR2 is FQNEAQ in the germline V gene (reference sequence). With 7 bases removed from V and 2 bases from J, the gap between germline ends came to 16 bases. The CDR3 region is CASTNPFSATDTQYF. The DNA of the CDR3 is TGTGCCAGCACCAACCCCTTCAGTGCCACAGATACGCAGTATTTT. The full variable domain, in which reference TRBV7-9 and TRBJ2-3 provide the parts outside the CDR3, is DTGVSQNPRHKITKRGQNVTFRCDPISEHNRLYWYRQTLGQGPEFLTYFQNEAQLEKSRLLSDRFSAERPKGSFSTLEIQRTEQGDSAMYLCASTNPFSATDTQYFGPGTRLTVL.